The rows below give T cell receptor beta chains drawn from one sample of a study of OX40 agonist ivuxolimab in advanced cancers. The assay was immunoSEQ multiplex PCR, and TCRdb's table has in-frame clones only and misses some. Of more than 50,000 clones in the sample, around nine tenths are singletons; the top ten hold around 0.6%. The material was CD4+ or CD8+ T cells sorted from blood, obtained in a trial of the OX40 agonist ivuxolimab. The source of these receptors is an adult with an advanced solid tumor such as melanoma, head and neck, liver or kidney cancer. Both conserved end residues are trimmed from each CDR3.

TRBV9,TRBJ2-2,ASRGDGGELF
TRBV30,TRBJ2-2,AWRPGLAGANTGELF
TRBV30,TRBJ2-3,AWSLTVTDTQY
TRBV11-2,TRBJ2-6,ASSFWLAGGSGANVLT
TRBV27,TRBJ2-1,ASSSDGTLLYNEQF
TRBV7-2,TRBJ2-5,ASSATMRGGEETQY
TRBV5-6,TRBJ2-7,ASSLRDRPSYEQY
TRBV19,TRBJ2-3,ASSTGTSGPVAGTQY
TRBV2,TRBJ1-3,ASMGVSSGNTIY
TRBV2,TRBJ1-6,ASSEFGGNSPLH
TRBV6-6,TRBJ2-7,ASQVAGAYEQY
TRBV6-5,TRBJ1-1,ASSYSRGMNTEAF
TRBV11-2,TRBJ2-4,ASSLEGHAKNIQY
TRBV4-3,TRBJ2-5,ASSQDIPRGGVETQY
TRBV18,TRBJ1-1,ASSPQLRQGYDSDTEAF
TRBV21-1,TRBJ2-1,ASNPDRSDNEQF
TRBV14,TRBJ1-1,ASSQDIGPVGNTEAF
TRBV6-6,TRBJ2-7,ASSSSDVEQY
TRBV28,TRBJ2-7,ASRSGGRSYEQY
TRBV13,TRBJ2-3,ASSLAGVTDTQY
TRBV5-1,TRBJ1-4,ASSARTGGNEKLF
TRBV19,TRBJ1-2,ASSTRDSTFNYGYT
TRBV27,TRBJ2-5,ASSRTSGIWETQY
TRBV4-3,TRBJ2-2,ASSLDWSNTGELF
TRBV23-1,TRBJ2-1,ASSQSGGTSGKTSYNEQF
TRBV7-3,TRBJ1-2,ASSLNGDYGYT
TRBV7-6,TRBJ2-7,ASSLRQGMTEQY
TRBV28,TRBJ1-2,ASSQPTGGRLGGYT
TRBV28,TRBJ2-5,ASKTGSFQETQY
TRBV5-1,TRBJ1-1,ASSLLGGMNTEAF
TRBV5-1,TRBJ1-4,ASSPLGREKLF
TRBV28,TRBJ2-5,ASSPSGLAGGVQY
TRBV7-2,TRBJ2-3,ASSPSYTTDTQY
TRBV4-3,TRBJ1-3,ASSQSGGGVNTIY
TRBV28,TRBJ2-5,ASSLSGRRETQY
TRBV6-1,TRBJ2-3,ASSEVAGPTDTQY
TRBV5-4,TRBJ1-1,ASSIGQGKMNTEAF
TRBV6-5,TRBJ1-6,ASSYSGARRDSPLH
TRBV28,TRBJ1-5,ASRPGTGRNQPQH
TRBV2,TRBJ2-3,ASSERLAGVSDTQY
TRBV29-1,TRBJ1-2,SVGGQGPNYGYT
TRBV12-5,TRBJ1-1,ASRDASRALDTEAF
TRBV7-2,TRBJ2-3,ASSLGIAGGRNTQY
TRBV7-6,TRBJ2-1,ASSLAHLAGVNNEQF